This T cell receptor (beta chain) was observed in a study of cytomegalovirus exposure and HLA in healthy donors. Study-level points and caveats: Reportedly, a later analysis found an Asian-associated ancestry cluster had fewer N-insertions than the approximately 670-donor mean. An analysis done earlier found most TCR beta V segments productive about 87% or about 30% of the time. Reportedly, HLA-A and HLA-B alleles of most subjects were accurately predicted from TCR beta.

Regarding this clone: Its antigen is not identified.

PCR amplification relied on 60 Vbeta primers (plus 13 Jbeta primers). TCRdb's copy holds only in-frame clones and misses some; the assay was immunoSEQ multiplex PCR. The sample holds 75,000 to 90,000 clones, 65% to 85% seen once. Donors consisted of healthy bone marrow donors. Deletions cut 7 bases from V and 6 bases from J, with 10 bases between. Germline loops: CDR1 MNHEY, CDR2 SMNVEV (reference sequence). This CDR3 has 11 amino acids. The sequencing input was PBMCs. This TCR was sampled from a woman aged 35 to 49 in good health and CMV-seropositive. V is TRBV27 and J is TRBJ2-7, with a possible D match to TRBD1 (6 bases). The CDR3 region is CASTQGGEQYF. As DNA, the CDR3 is TGTGCCAGCACCCAAGGGGGCGAGCAGTACTTC.